The sequence of this T cell receptor beta chain was determined in a study of glioma-infiltrating T cells. General study findings and limits: CDR3 overlap between tissue and blood was very small.

A word on this clonotype: Its antigen is undetermined.

TCR alpha and beta CDR3 regions were amplified from RNA using iRepertoire nested multiplex PCR. For one-step reverse transcription and amplification, about 85-400 ng of tissue mRNA or PBMC total RNA was used. Each CDR3 protein is one row after TCRdb ran MiXCR on the multiplex PCR reads. The repertoire consists of about 130,000 distinct CDR3 sequences, with approximately 25% occurring once and the leading ten covering roughly 15%. The V end was cut by 0 bases, the J end by 3 bases, with 9 bases between. This CDR3 contains 14 residues. The germline V gene has CDR1 SGHNT and CDR2 YYREEE (reference sequence).

The sample consisted of glioma tissue, nonneoplastic brain tissue, or PBMCs (not recorded which). The receptor comes from a human donor with low-grade glioma or glioblastoma, undergoing nonglioma brain surgery, or in good health (not recorded which). This chain connects TRBV5-4 to TRBJ2-5; possibly TRBD2 for D (5 bases). This CDR3 is CASSLELGEETQYF. The DNA of the CDR3 is TGTGCCAGCAGCTTGGAGTTGGGAGAAGAGACCCAGTACTTC.